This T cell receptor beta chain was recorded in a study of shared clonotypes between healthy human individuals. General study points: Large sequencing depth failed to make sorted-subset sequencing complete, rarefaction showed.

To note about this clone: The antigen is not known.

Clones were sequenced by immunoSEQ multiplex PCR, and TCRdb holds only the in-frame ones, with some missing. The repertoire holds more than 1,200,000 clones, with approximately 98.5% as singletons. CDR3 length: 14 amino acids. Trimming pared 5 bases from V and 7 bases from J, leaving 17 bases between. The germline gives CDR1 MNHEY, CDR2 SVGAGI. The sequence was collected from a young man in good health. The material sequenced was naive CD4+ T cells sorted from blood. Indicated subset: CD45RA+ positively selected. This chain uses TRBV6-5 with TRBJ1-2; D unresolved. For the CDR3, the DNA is TGTGCCAGCAGTCCCTTGACGGGGTTGGCTGGCTACACCTTC. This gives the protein CASSPLTGLAGYTF.